Listed below are T cell receptor beta chains from one sample, sequenced in a study of CD4 T cells in relation to SARS-CoV-2 and coronaviruses. The protocol was immunoSEQ multiplex PCR, while the TCRdb copy is restricted to in-frame clones and leaves out a portion. The sample comprises 30,000 to 40,000 clones, roughly 80% of which are singletons, and roughly 20% rests with the top ten. For these receptors, no antigen is known. The specimen was memory CD4+ T cells from PBMCs, cultured in vitro. These receptors all come from an adult with COVID-19. The CDR3 runs from the conserved cysteine through the conserved F or W. D genes are given only for firm matches. Part of the rows lack a size; the others show once, few, many or a class for expanded clones.

size,V,D,length,J,DNA,CDR3
-,TRBV24-1,TRBD2,19,TRBJ2-3,TGTGCCACCAGTTCGACCGGCCTAGCGGGAGAACGGAGCACAGATACGCAGTATTTT,CATSSTGLAGERSTDTQYF
-,TRBV5-4,TRBD1,13,TRBJ1-1,TGTGCCAGCAGCAGATCAGGGGGCACTGAAGCTTTCTTT,CASSRSGGTEAFF
once,TRBV5-4,-,15,TRBJ2-1,TGTGCCTTCATCCCCCGGTTATTGAACTACAATGAGCAGTTCTTC,CAFIPRLLNYNEQFF
once,TRBV9,TRBD1,14,TRBJ2-7,TGTGCCAGCAGCGTAACTACAGGGGGCGGCGAGCAGTACTTC,CASSVTTGGGEQYF
-,TRBV20-1,TRBD2,19,TRBJ2-7,TGCAGTGCTAGTTCGATGGGGGCCAGCGGGAGGGCCAGCCCCTACGAGCAGTACTTC,CSASSMGASGRASPYEQYF
-,TRBV28,TRBD1,15,TRBJ1-1,TGTGCCAGCACCCTGACAGGGGGATACCACACTGAAGCTTTCTTT,CASTLTGGYHTEAFF
-,TRBV28,TRBD1,18,TRBJ1-4,TGTGCCAGCAGCCGTTCCCACCTCGGACAGGGAGGAAATGAAAAACTGTTTTTT,CASSRSHLGQGGNEKLFF
-,TRBV10-3,-,16,TRBJ2-7,TGTGCCATCAGTGCCTCCCCCGCCGGGAGCTCCTACGAGCAGTACTTC,CAISASPAGSSYEQYF
-,TRBV10-3,TRBD2,15,TRBJ2-5,TGTGCCATCAGCGGTGGGACTAGCGGTCCAGAGACCCAGTACTTC,CAISGGTSGPETQYF
-,TRBV4-3,TRBD2,18,TRBJ2-7,TGCGCCAGCAGCCAAGGGGGGATTTCTAGCGGTCCCTCCTACGAGCAGTACTTC,CASSQGGISSGPSYEQYF
-,TRBV24-1,-,15,TRBJ2-7,TGTGCCACCAGTGATCCGAGATCAGGGGGGCGCGAGCAGTACTTC,CATSDPRSGGREQYF
-,TRBV5-4,-,16,TRBJ2-3,TGTGCCAGCAGCTTGGCGGGTCTGTCCGGGGCAGATACGCAGTATTTT,CASSLAGLSGADTQYF
-,TRBV4-3,TRBD1,16,TRBJ2-7,TGCGCCAGCAGCCAAGATGGACAGGTGGGAAGGTACGAGCAGTACTTC,CASSQDGQVGRYEQYF
once,TRBV18,-,15,TRBJ2-1,TGTGCCAGCTCACCTCCCGGGACGGTGAGCAATGAGCAGTTCTTC,CASSPPGTVSNEQFF
few,TRBV19,TRBD1,13,TRBJ2-1,TGTGCCAGTAGCCGGACAGGGGGCAGTGAGCAGTTCTTC,CASSRTGGSEQFF
-,TRBV18,-,14,TRBJ2-7,TGTGCCAGCTCACGGGGGGCCAATAACTACGAGCAGTACTTC,CASSRGANNYEQYF
-,TRBV9,-,16,TRBJ2-6,TGTGCCAGCAGCGTTCCAGGCCCCTCTGGGGCCAACGTCCTGACTTTC,CASSVPGPSGANVLTF
once,TRBV3-1/TRBV3-2,TRBD2,18,TRBJ2-2,TGTGCCAGCAGCCCTACTAGCGGGAGAACTCATACCACCGGGGAGCTGTTTTTT,CASSPTSGRTHTTGELFF
-,TRBV6-5,TRBD2,16,TRBJ2-2,TGTGCCAGCAGTTACTCGGCTAGCGGAGCGGTCGGGGAGCTGTTTTTT,CASSYSASGAVGELFF
few,TRBV7-9,-,14,TRBJ2-1,TGTGCCAGCAGCTTAGATCACCTCTACAATGAGCAGTTCTTC,CASSLDHLYNEQFF